The sample holds one count of the clone carrying this T cell receptor beta chain. Its antigen is as yet unknown. Other DNA variants within this sample encode the same CDR3. The method was immunoSEQ multiplex PCR; TCRdb's version includes in-frame clones alone and lacks a portion of them. The sample holds 120,000 or so clones, around 90% seen once. This CDR3 is 13 amino acids long. V was clipped by 5 bases and J by 0 bases, with 7 bases between them. Germline V gene lookup returns CDR1 MDHEN and CDR2 SYDVKM. These data originate in a study of OX40 agonist ivuxolimab in advanced cancers. Background on the study: Head and neck, renal cell, melanoma or hepatocellular carcinoma were the cancers that dose-escalation patients had.

Exclusion of a patient followed from autoimmune disease history or systemic immunosuppression. Overall study findings and caveats: Expanded clones were, on average, more numerous in CD8+ T cells than in CD4+.

The chain carries TRBV28 and TRBJ1-1; D is possibly TRBD1 (5 bases). Material: CD4+ or CD8+ T cells sorted from blood, obtained in a trial of the OX40 agonist ivuxolimab. The origin of this receptor is an adult with an advanced solid tumor such as melanoma, head and neck, liver or kidney cancer. The DNA for the CDR3 is TGTGCCAGCAGTCTAGGGGTGAACACTGAAGCTTTCTTT. This encodes CASSLGVNTEAFF.